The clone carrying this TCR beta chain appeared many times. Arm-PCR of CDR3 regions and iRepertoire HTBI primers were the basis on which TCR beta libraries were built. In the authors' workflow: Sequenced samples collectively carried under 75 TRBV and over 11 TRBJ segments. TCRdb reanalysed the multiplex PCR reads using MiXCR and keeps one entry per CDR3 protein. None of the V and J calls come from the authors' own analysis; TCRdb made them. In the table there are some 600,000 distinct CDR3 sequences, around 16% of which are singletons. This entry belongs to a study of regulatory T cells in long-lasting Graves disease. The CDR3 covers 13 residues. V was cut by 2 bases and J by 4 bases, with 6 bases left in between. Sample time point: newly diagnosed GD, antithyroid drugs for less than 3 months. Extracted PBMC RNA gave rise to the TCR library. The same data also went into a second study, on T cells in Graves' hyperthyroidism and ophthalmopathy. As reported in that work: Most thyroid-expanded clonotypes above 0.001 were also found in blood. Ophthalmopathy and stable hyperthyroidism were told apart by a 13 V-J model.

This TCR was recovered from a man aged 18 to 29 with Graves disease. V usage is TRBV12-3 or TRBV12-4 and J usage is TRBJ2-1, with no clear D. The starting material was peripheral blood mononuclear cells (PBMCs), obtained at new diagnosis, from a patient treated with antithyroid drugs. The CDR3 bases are TGTGCCAGCAGTTTATTGGGTTACAATGAGCAGTTCTTC. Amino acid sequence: CASSLLGYNEQFF.